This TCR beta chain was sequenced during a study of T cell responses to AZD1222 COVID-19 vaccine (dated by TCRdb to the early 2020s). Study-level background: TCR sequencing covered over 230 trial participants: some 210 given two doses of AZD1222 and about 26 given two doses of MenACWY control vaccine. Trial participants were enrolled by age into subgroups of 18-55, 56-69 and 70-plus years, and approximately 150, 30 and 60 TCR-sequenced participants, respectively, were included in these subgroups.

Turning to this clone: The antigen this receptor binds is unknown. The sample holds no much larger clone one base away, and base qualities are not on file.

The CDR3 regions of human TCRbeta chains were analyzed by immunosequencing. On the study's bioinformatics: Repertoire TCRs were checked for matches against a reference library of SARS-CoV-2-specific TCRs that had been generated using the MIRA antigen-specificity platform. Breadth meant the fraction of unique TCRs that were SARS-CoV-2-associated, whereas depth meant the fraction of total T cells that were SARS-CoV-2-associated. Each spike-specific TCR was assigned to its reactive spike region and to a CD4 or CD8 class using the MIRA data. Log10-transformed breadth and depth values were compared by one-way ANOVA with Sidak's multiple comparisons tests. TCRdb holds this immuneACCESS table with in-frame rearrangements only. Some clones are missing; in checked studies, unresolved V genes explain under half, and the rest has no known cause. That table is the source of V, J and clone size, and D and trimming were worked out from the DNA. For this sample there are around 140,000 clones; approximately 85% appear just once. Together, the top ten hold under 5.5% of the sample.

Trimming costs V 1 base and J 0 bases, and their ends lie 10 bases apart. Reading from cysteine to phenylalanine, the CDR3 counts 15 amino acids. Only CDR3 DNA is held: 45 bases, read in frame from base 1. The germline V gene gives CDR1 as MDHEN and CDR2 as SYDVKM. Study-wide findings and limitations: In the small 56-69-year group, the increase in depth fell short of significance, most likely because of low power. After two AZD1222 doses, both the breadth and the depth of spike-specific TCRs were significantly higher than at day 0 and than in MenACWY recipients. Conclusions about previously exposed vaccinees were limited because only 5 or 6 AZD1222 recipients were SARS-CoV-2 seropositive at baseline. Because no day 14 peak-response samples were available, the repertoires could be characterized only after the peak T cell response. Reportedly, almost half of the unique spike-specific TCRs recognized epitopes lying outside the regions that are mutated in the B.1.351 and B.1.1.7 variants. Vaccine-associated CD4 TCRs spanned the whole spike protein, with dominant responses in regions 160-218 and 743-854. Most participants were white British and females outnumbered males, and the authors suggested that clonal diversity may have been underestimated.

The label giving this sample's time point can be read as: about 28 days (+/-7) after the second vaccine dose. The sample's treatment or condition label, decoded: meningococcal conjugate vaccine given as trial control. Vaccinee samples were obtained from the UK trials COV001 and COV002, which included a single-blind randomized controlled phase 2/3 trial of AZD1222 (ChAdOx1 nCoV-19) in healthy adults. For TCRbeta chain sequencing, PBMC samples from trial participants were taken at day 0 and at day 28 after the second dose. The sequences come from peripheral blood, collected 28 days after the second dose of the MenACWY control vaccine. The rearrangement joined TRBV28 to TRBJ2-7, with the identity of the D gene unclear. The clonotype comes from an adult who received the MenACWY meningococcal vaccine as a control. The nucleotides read TGTGCCAGCAGTTTATTTCGCCAGATCTCCTACGAGCAGTACTTC. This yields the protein CASSLFRQISYEQYF.